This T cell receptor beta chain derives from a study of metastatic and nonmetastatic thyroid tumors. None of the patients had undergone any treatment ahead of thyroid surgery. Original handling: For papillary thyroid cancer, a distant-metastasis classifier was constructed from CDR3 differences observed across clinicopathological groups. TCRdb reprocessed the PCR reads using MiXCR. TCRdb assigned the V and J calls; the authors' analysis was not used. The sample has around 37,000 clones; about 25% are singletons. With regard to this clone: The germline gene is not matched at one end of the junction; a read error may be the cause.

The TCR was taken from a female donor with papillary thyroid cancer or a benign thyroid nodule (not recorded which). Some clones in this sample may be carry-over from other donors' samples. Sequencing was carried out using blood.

The CDR3 loop is CASSLYMNTGELFF. The CDR3 DNA is TGTGCCAGCAGTTTGTACATGAACACTGGGGAGCTGTTTTTT. This sequence joins TRBV5-5 and TRBJ2-2; D call uncertain. The germline CDR1 and CDR2 sequences are SGHKS and YYEKEE (reference sequence). The CDR3 runs to 14 residues.